Described below is a single T cell receptor beta chain sequence and its context. The data are from a study of Ad26.COV2.S vaccination and SARS-CoV-2 variants. Here immunoSEQ multiplex PCR was the method, and the copy in TCRdb shows in-frame clones only, minus some. The sample yields 350,000 to 450,000 clones, roughly 94% seen once. V lost 7 bases, J lost 5 bases, and 17 bases lay in between. This CDR3 region has 14 residues. Germline assignment: CDR1 SNHLY and CDR2 FYNNEI. This sequence was found in a human donor who had recovered from COVID-19. Here the sequenced sample was peripheral blood, taken after recovery from COVID-19. The chain employs TRBV2 and TRBJ1-2; D is possibly TRBD1 (5 bases). The CDR3 coding sequence is TGTGCCAGCATCAGTAGGGACGAAACATATGGCTACACCTTC. It encodes CASISRDETYGYTF.